These 18 T cell receptor beta chains were all obtained from the same sample, sequenced in a study of T cell responses to AZD1222 COVID-19 vaccine. TCRdb's copy holds only in-frame clones and misses some; the assay was immunoSEQ multiplex PCR. The sample includes more than 95,000 clones, 92% of them seen just once. The sequencing here drew on peripheral blood, taken on day 0 of AZD1222 vaccination. These TCRs come from an adult in good health.

CDR3 in DNA: TGTGCCAGCAGACCGTTGGACACTAATGAGCAGTTCTTC. It translates to CASRPLDTNEQFF. This chain joins TRBV12-3 or TRBV12-4 and TRBJ2-1; D might be TRBD1 (5 bases). V was clipped by 6 bases and J by 7 bases, with 13 bases between them. There are 13 residues in the CDR3.

The V gene is TRBV28, the J gene TRBJ2-1; D perhaps matches TRBD2 (7 bases). Trimming removed 7 bases from V and 1 base from J, with 17 bases in between. The CDR3 length is 16 residues. The germline CDR1 and CDR2 sequences are MDHEN and SYDVKM. The CDR3 is CASTRAGRGSYNEQFF. CDR3 coding DNA: TGTGCCAGCACTCGGGCAGGGAGGGGGTCCTACAATGAGCAGTTCTTC. Using reference TRBV28 and TRBJ2-1 for the parts outside the CDR3, the full variable domain is DVKVTQSSRYLVKRTGEKVFLECVQDMDHENMFWYRQDPGLGLRLIYFSYDVKMKEKGDIPEGYSVSREKKERFSLILESASTNQTSMYLCASTRAGRGSYNEQFFGPGTRLTVL.

The chain uses TRBV9 and TRBJ2-1, with a possible D match to TRBD2 (6 bases). Deletions cut 4 bases from V and 2 bases from J, with 13 bases between. This CDR3 has 15 amino acids. Germline CDR1 and CDR2: SGDLS and YYNGEE. The CDR3 DNA follows: TGTGCCAGCAGCCGGGTTCCGGGAGCCTACAATGAGCAGTTCTTC. It encodes CASSRVPGAYNEQFF.

The rearrangement links TRBV7-9 to TRBJ2-5; D remains ambiguous. The CDR3 totals 13 residues. Germline assignment: CDR1 SEHNR and CDR2 FQNEAQ (reference sequence). V lost 0 bases to trimming and J lost 4 bases, with 6 bases between them. CDR3 nucleotide sequence: TGTGCCAGCAGCTTAGCGCTCAGAGAGACCCAGTACTTC. It yields the protein CASSLALRETQYF.

For this clone: The sample holds other DNA sequences that translate to the same CDR3. The genes are TRBV20-1 and TRBJ2-5; D not resolved. The germline V gene has CDR1 DFQATT and CDR2 SNEGSKA (reference sequence). The ends were cut back, 6 bases at V and 0 bases at J, with 2 bases in the middle. The CDR3 covers 10 residues. DNA of the CDR3: TGCAGTGCGCACCAAGAGACCCAGTACTTC. This translates into CSAHQETQYF.

J is TRBJ1-4 and V is TRBV6-1; D is unresolved. The CDR3 is 13 residues long. The germline CDR1 and CDR2 sequences are MNHNS and SASEGT. V dropped 3 bases and J dropped 6 bases, with 8 bases sitting between them. The CDR3: CASSEEIHEKLFF. The CDR3 DNA reads TGTGCCAGCAGTGAGGAGATACATGAAAAACTGTTTTTT.

The rearrangement uses TRBV30 and TRBJ1-2; a weak D match, TRBD1 (6 bases). CDR3 length: 13 residues. Trimming removed 7 bases from V and 4 bases from J, with 16 bases in between. CDR1 and CDR2 from the germline V gene are GTSNPN and SVGIG (reference sequence). The CDR3 sequence is CASEKGQTYGYTF. The CDR3 nucleotides are TGTGCCTCGGAGAAAGGACAGACCTATGGCTACACCTTC.

The V and J genes are TRBV9 and TRBJ2-1; the match to TRBD2 covers 9 bases. Germline V lookup: CDR1 SGDLS, CDR2 YYNGEE. The CDR3 is made up of 14 amino acids. The J segment lost 7 bases and the V segment lost 7 bases, leaving 9 bases of the junction unmatched. The CDR3 here is CASARAGGPNEQFF. DNA of the CDR3: TGTGCCAGCGCCAGGGCGGGAGGGCCTAATGAGCAGTTCTTC.

V usage is TRBV19 and J usage is TRBJ1-5; TRBD1 matches at 10 bases. The CDR3 consists of 15 residues. The junction had 8 bases not matched to a gene; V was cut back by 7 bases and J by 5 bases. In germline, CDR1 is LNHDA, CDR2 SQIVND (reference sequence). For the CDR3, the DNA is TGTGCCAGTACGCCTGGGACAGGGGTGTATCAGCCCCAGCATTTT. Translated, it gives CASTPGTGVYQPQHF.

The rearrangement links TRBV30 to TRBJ2-3, with a possible D match to TRBD2 (7 bases). This CDR3 region has 13 residues. The germline V and J ends were trimmed by 0 bases and 4 bases, with 8 bases remaining between them. CDR1 GTSNPN and CDR2 SVGIG come from the germline V gene (reference sequence). The CDR3 DNA reads TGTGCCTGGAGTGTAGGGGGGGCAGATACGCAGTATTTT. Protein product: CAWSVGGADTQYF.

The chain links TRBV6-5 to TRBJ2-3; possibly TRBD2 for D (5 bases). V was trimmed by 7 bases and J by 4 bases, leaving 12 bases between them. Germline V gene data show CDR1 as MNHEY and CDR2 as SVGAGI. This CDR3 comprises 13 residues. The CDR3: CASNLGAADTQYF. In DNA form, the CDR3 reads TGTGCCAGCAATCTGGGAGCCGCAGATACGCAGTATTTT.

The V and J genes are TRBV19 and TRBJ1-3; D gene uncertain. CDR1 is LNHDA, CDR2 SQIVND, per germline (reference sequence). The V and J ends lost 5 bases and 3 bases respectively, with 14 bases between them. The CDR3 loop spans 15 amino acids. CDR3 coding DNA: TGTGCCAGTAGTTATTCCCCGGGATATGGAAACACCATATATTTT. Encoded protein: CASSYSPGYGNTIYF. Full variable domain (remainder filled in from reference TRBV19 and TRBJ1-3): DGGITQSPKYLFRKEGQNVTLSCEQNLNHDAMYWYRQDPGQGLRLIYYSQIVNDFQKGDIAEGYSVSREKKESFPLTVTSAQKNPTAFYLCASSYSPGYGNTIYFGEGSWLTVV.

This chain connects TRBV7-9 to TRBJ2-7; no reliable D call. There are 12 residues in the CDR3. Trimming removed 4 bases at V and 3 bases at J, with 7 bases between. In germline, CDR1 is SEHNR, CDR2 FQNEAQ (reference sequence). The CDR3 region is CASSWSVYEQYF. Written as DNA, the CDR3 is TGTGCCAGCAGCTGGTCGGTCTACGAGCAGTACTTC.

The rearrangement joins TRBV5-4 to TRBJ2-7; D may be TRBD2 (6 bases). The CDR3 contains 14 residues. Per germline, CDR1 SGHNT and CDR2 YYREEE (reference sequence). Trimming stripped 8 bases from V and 1 base from J, with 16 bases between. CDR3 nucleotides: TGTGCCAGTACAAAGGCAGGGAGGTCCTACGAGCAGTACTTC. It translates to CASTKAGRSYEQYF. The whole variable domain, filled in from reference TRBV5-4 and TRBJ2-7, reads ETGVTQSPTHLIKTRGQQVTLRCSSQSGHNTVSWYQQALGQGPQFIFQYYREEENGRGNFPPRFSGLQFPNYSSELNVNALELDDSALYLCASTKAGRSYEQYFGPGTRLTVT.

The chain couples TRBV27 to TRBJ2-5, with a weak D call TRBD1 (6 bases). V was trimmed by 5 bases and J by 5 bases, leaving 18 bases between them. The CDR3 is made up of 15 amino acids. The germline CDR1 and CDR2 sequences are MNHEY and SMNVEV (reference sequence). The CDR3 bases are TGTGCCAGCAGTGTCGGACAGCTAGGGTGGGAGACCCAGTACTTC. Translating it yields CASSVGQLGWETQYF.

The rearrangement links TRBV2 to TRBJ2-1; TRBD2 matches at 10 bases. The V gene's germline CDR1 is SNHLY and CDR2 FYNNEI. Losses at the gene ends were 0 bases for V and 5 bases for J; bases not matched to a gene: 1. This CDR3 spans 15 amino acids. CDR3 sequence: CASSEALAGDNEQFF. In DNA, the CDR3 is TGTGCCAGCAGTGAAGCCCTAGCGGGAGACAATGAGCAGTTCTTC.

V gene TRBV24-1 combines with J gene TRBJ1-5; D gene ambiguous. CDR1 is KGHDR and CDR2 is SFDVKD in the germline V gene. The germline V and J ends were trimmed by 6 bases and 3 bases, with 2 bases remaining between them. The CDR3 is 11 amino acids. DNA of the CDR3: TGTGCCACCAGTACCAATCAGCCCCAGCATTTT. Translating it yields CATSTNQPQHF.

The chain has TRBV6-1 and TRBJ1-5; D call uncertain. The germline V gene has CDR1 MNHNS and CDR2 SASEGT. The CDR3 runs 12 residues. Between the trimmed V and J ends, which lost 2 bases and 9 bases, there was a span of 8 bases. The CDR3 loop is CASSEPKRPQHF. The CDR3 bases are TGTGCCAGCAGTGAACCCAAAAGGCCCCAGCATTTT.